The clone carrying this T cell receptor beta chain was seen many times. Antigen specificity is unknown. The TCR library protocol was used to attach unique molecular identifiers. These identifiers were attached to individual cDNA molecules. A single record per CDR3 protein comes from TCRdb applying MiXCR to the 5' RACE reads. Of about 26,000 distinct CDR3 sequences in the sample, 3.5% to 5% were seen once. This entry comes from a study of early T cells in non-severe SARS-CoV-2 infection. Across the whole study: Sequencing used unsorted whole-blood bulk RNA, so chains lack pairing. Study-wide results and limits: Matching against VDJdb likely underestimated virus-specific expansions, favoring anti-spike CD8.

Trimming took 3 bases from V and 4 from J; bases not matched to a gene: 9. CDR3 length: 15 residues. CDR1 is DFQATT and CDR2 is SNEGSKA in the germline V gene (reference sequence). The clonotype comes from an adult who was a healthcare worker with PCR-confirmed SARS-CoV-2 infection or an uninfected control (not recorded which). This rearrangement joins TRBV20-1 to TRBJ1-5; 7 nucleotides match TRBD1. The sequencing input was whole blood. The CDR3 DNA reads as TGCAGTGCTAGTAGTCTGGCAGGGGGAAATCAGCCCCAGCATTTT. This sequence encodes CSASSLAGGNQPQHF.